These 7 T cell receptor beta chains share one sample of origin, sequenced in a study of shared clonotypes between healthy human individuals (dated by TCRdb to the early 2020s). The library came from the immunoSEQ multiplex PCR assay. TCRdb limited this immuneACCESS table to in-frame rearrangements with V and J called. A share of clones is missing; checked studies link under half to unresolved V genes, and the rest is unexplained. For this sample the table gives about 2 million clones, of which roughly 94% were detected only once. The ten largest account for approximately 1% of the sample. CD8 naive samples were obtained by positive selection for CCR7 among CD45RO-negative cells, yielding a CD45RA+CCR7+ population from which TemRA cells were excluded. Sequenced input: naive CD8+ T cells sorted from blood. In light of the paper, this sample's cell subset or site label describes: CD45RA+CCR7+. These receptors came from a man aged 18 to 29 in good health.

A word on this clone: Other DNA sequences in this specimen translate into the identical CDR3. The rearrangement links TRBV6-5 to TRBJ2-7, with 12 bases identical to TRBD2. This CDR3 spans 15 amino acids. Germline trimming cut 2 bases from V and 2 bases from J; bases unmatched to any gene: 1. From germline, CDR1 is MNHEY and CDR2 SVGAGI. CDR3 region: CASSYRTSGTYEQYF. CDR3 coding DNA: TGTGCCAGCAGTTACAGGACTAGCGGGACCTACGAGCAGTACTTC.

This clone showed up just once. The chain employs TRBV7-9 and TRBJ2-3; 8 bases agree with TRBD1. The length of the CDR3 is 16 residues. V shed 2 bases, J shed 0 bases, and the junction held 4 bases outside the gene matches. The germline CDR1 and CDR2 sequences are SEHNR and FQNEAQ (reference sequence). CDR3 nucleotides: TGTGCCAGCAGCTTACCGACAGGGGCAAGCACAGATACGCAGTATTTT. Its translation is CASSLPTGASTDTQYF.

The rearrangement joins TRBV7-8 to TRBJ2-1; 8 nucleotides align to TRBD1. CDR3 length: 17 amino acids. CDR1 SGHVS and CDR2 FQNEAQ come from the germline V gene. V trimming: 1 base; J trimming: 1 base; junction bases outside the gene matches: 6. The CDR3 reads CASSLGQGAVSYNEQFF. The CDR3 nucleotides are TGTGCCAGCAGCTTAGGGCAGGGGGCCGTATCCTACAATGAGCAGTTCTTC.

As to this clone: The identical CDR3 is also encoded by other nucleotide sequences in the sample. V is TRBV10-2 and J is TRBJ1-1; TRBD1 is a possible D gene (5 bases). The CDR3 sequence is 12 residues long. Trimming took 3 bases from V and 8 from J, leaving 10 bases between them. Per germline, CDR1 WSHSY and CDR2 SAAADI. The CDR3 DNA reads TGCGCCAGCAGTGAAGGGGCAGGGGAAGCTTTCTTT. Its translation: CASSEGAGEAFF.

The chain links TRBV10-3 to TRBJ2-7; D gene uncertain. The germline V gene encodes CDR1 ENHRY and CDR2 SYGVKD. This CDR3 region has 13 residues. Trimming removed 2 bases at V and 0 bases at J, with 5 bases between. CDR3 amino acids: CAISETSSYEQYF. The CDR3 region has the DNA TGTGCCATCAGTGAGACGAGCTCCTACGAGCAGTACTTC.

The rearrangement links TRBV5-6 to TRBJ2-5, with D unclear. The V and J ends lost 4 bases and 2 bases respectively, with 15 bases between them. The CDR3 consists of 15 residues. Germline CDR1 SGHDT, CDR2 YYEEEE. The CDR3 DNA follows: TGTGCCAGCAGCGGCGGAGACGGACGTCAAGAGACCCAGTACTTC. It is translated as CASSGGDGRQETQYF. Based on the CDR3 plus reference TRBV5-6 and TRBJ2-5, the full variable domain is DAGVTQSPTHLIKTRGQQVTLRCSPKSGHDTVSWYQQALGQGPQFIFQYYEEEERQRGNFPDRFSGHQFPNYSSELNVNALLLGDSALYLCASSGGDGRQETQYFGPGTRLLVL.

The J gene is TRBJ2-1, the V gene TRBV6-1; D unresolved. Per germline, CDR1 MNHNS and CDR2 SASEGT. V was clipped by 3 bases and J by 3 bases, with 6 bases between them. This CDR3 contains 13 residues. In DNA form, the CDR3 reads TGTGCCAGCAGTGACCTGAGCTACAATGAGCAGTTCTTC. Translated: CASSDLSYNEQFF.